Presented here are 2 T cell receptor beta chains from one specimen sequenced in a study of CD8 T cells in ankylosing spondylitis. TCRdb ran MiXCR on the 5' RACE reads and lists one entry per CDR3 protein. Among roughly 130,000 distinct CDR3 sequences listed, about 6.5% were seen once. Sequenced: blood, either unsorted or a sorted T cell fraction (not recorded which). These receptors came from a male donor with ankylosing spondylitis or in good health (not recorded which).

This clonotype was seen at least ten times. The genes are TRBV5-1 and TRBJ2-1, with 9 bases lining up with TRBD1. This CDR3 has 16 amino acids. Germline V lookup: CDR1 SGHRS, CDR2 YFSETQ. The J segment lost 6 bases and the V segment lost 4 bases, leaving 11 bases of the junction unmatched. As DNA, the CDR3 is TGCGCCAGCAGCGCCTACAGGGGGCCCTATCTCAATGAGCAGTTCTTC. Translation: CASSAYRGPYLNEQFF.

Many counts were recorded for this clonotype. The chain has TRBV15 and TRBJ2-3; D is undetermined. V dropped 0 bases and J dropped 4 bases, with 5 bases sitting between them. Germline V gene data show CDR1 as LNHNV and CDR2 as YYDKDF (reference sequence). The CDR3 totals 13 residues. CDR3 in DNA: TGTGCCACCAGCAGAGATCCCTCAGATACGCAGTATTTT. Translation: CATSRDPSDTQYF. The full variable domain, rest sourced from reference TRBV15 and TRBJ2-3, is DAMVIQNPRYQVTQFGKPVTLSCSQTLNHNVMYWYQQKSSQAPKLLFHYYDKDFNNEADTPDNFQSRRPNTSFCFLDIRSPGLGDTAMYLCATSRDPSDTQYFGPGTRLTVL.